This T cell receptor (beta chain) came from a study of blood T cells in healthy people across ages. Study-wide findings and caveats: Diversity figures based on one million T cells were deemed too low.

To note about this clonotype: Its antigen is as yet unknown.

A second PCR, run for about 6 to 11 cycles, used a sample-barcoded 5' primer plus a J-beta primer mix. CDR3-containing paired-end reads numbered at least 2.5 million in each sample. TCRdb passed the 5' RACE reads through MiXCR, listing each CDR3 protein once. The sample shows 790,000 or so distinct CDR3 sequences, roughly 50% of them seen only once. Trimming took off 4 bases at V and 2 bases at J, with 18 bases between the two ends. This CDR3 is built from 16 residues. Germline-derived CDR1 and CDR2 are MDHEN and SYDVKM. The TCR originated in a man aged 35-49 years in good health. The specimen was blood. The genes are TRBV28 and TRBJ2-7; weak D call: TRBD1 (6 bases). The CDR3 sequence is CASSSMPGTRPYEQYF. The CDR3 DNA reads TGTGCCAGCAGTTCGATGCCCGGGACACGTCCCTACGAGCAGTACTTC.